The 14 T cell receptor beta chains in this list originate from one sample, sequenced in a study of blood T cell repertoires in COVID-19. Sequencing was performed with immunoSEQ multiplex PCR; in TCRdb, only in-frame clones are kept and a portion is missing. Here the sample spans some 290,000 clones, roughly nine tenths being singletons. Specimen: peripheral blood. The receptors stem from a woman aged 30 to 39 with COVID-19, enrolled during active disease.

V is TRBV4-1 and J is TRBJ2-7; 9 bases align to TRBD1. CDR3 size: 15 residues. J lost 6 bases, V lost 1 base, and 7 bases had no gene match. CDR1 and CDR2 (germline): MGHRA, YSYEKL. The CDR3 sequence: CASSQVPTGGFEQYF. In nucleotides, the CDR3 is TGCGCCAGCAGCCAAGTCCCGACAGGGGGATTCGAGCAGTACTTC.

The rearrangement uses TRBV5-4 and TRBJ2-1; 9 bases fit TRBD1. CDR3 size: 14 residues. Trimming removed 5 bases from V and 4 bases from J; junction bases left unmatched: 4. Germline loops: CDR1 SGHNT, CDR2 YYREEE (reference sequence). This CDR3 reads CASRETGGYNEQFF. CDR3 sequence (DNA): TGTGCCAGCAGAGAGACAGGGGGATACAATGAGCAGTTCTTC. Full variable domain (missing parts from reference TRBV5-4 and TRBJ2-1): ETGVTQSPTHLIKTRGQQVTLRCSSQSGHNTVSWYQQALGQGPQFIFQYYREEENGRGNFPPRFSGLQFPNYSSELNVNALELDDSALYLCASRETGGYNEQFFGPGTRLTVL.

The chain joins TRBV5-8 to TRBJ1-2; 10 bases align to TRBD1. Germline CDR1 is SGHTS and CDR2 is YDEGEE. The CDR3 runs 16 residues. Germline trimming cut 0 bases from V and 4 bases from J; bases unmatched to any gene: 6. The CDR3 loop is CASSLAGTGAPYGYTF. The CDR3 nucleotides read TGTGCCAGCAGCTTGGCCGGGACAGGGGCCCCCTATGGCTACACCTTC.

The chain combines TRBV29-1 with TRBJ2-7, with a weak D call TRBD2 (7 bases). Germline assignment: CDR1 SQVTM and CDR2 ANQGSEA. V lost 7 bases to trimming and J lost 6 bases, with 22 bases between them. CDR3 length equals 14 residues. CDR3 protein: CSAIDHGGLLEQYF. CDR3 nucleotide sequence: TGCAGCGCAATAGATCACGGGGGGCTCCTCGAGCAGTACTTC.

With regard to this clone: Sequence at one end of the junction differs from germline and may be a read error. V gene TRBV7-9 combines with J gene TRBJ2-1; 10 bases line up with TRBD2. This CDR3 is built from 15 residues. Germline V gives CDR1 SEHNR, CDR2 FQNEAQ (reference sequence). CDR3 DNA sequence: TGTGCCAGCAGCATAGCGGGGGGAGGGATCAATGAGCAGTTCTTC. Protein product: CASSIAGGGINEQFF.

V gene TRBV2 combines with J gene TRBJ1-6, with TRBD1 as a possible D gene (5 bases). The germline V gene has CDR1 SNHLY and CDR2 FYNNEI. Trimming pared 6 bases from V and 6 bases from J, leaving 9 bases between. This CDR3 region has 13 residues. CDR3 sequence reads: CASRMGGNSPLHF. CDR3 coding DNA: TGTGCCAGCAGGATGGGGGGTAATTCACCCCTCCACTTT.

The chain recombines TRBV2 with TRBJ1-3, with 7 bases fitting TRBD1. This CDR3 spans 15 amino acids. Trimming took 6 bases from V and 5 from J; bases not matched to a gene: 10. Germline CDR1 reads SNHLY; CDR2 reads FYNNEI. CDR3: CASRETGKGRNTIYF. The CDR3 DNA reads as TGTGCCAGCAGGGAGACAGGGAAGGGAAGAAACACCATATATTTT.

The chain carries TRBV5-1 and TRBJ1-2; D not certain. V was pared by 0 bases and J by 5 bases, with 11 bases between. CDR1 and CDR2 (germline): SGHRS, YFSETQ. This CDR3 contains 14 residues. CDR3 coding DNA: TGCGCCAGCAGCTTGGCGGGAATTCTATATGGCTACACCTTC. It specifies CASSLAGILYGYTF.

The chain employs TRBV25-1 and TRBJ2-7, with D possibly being TRBD1 (5 bases). This CDR3 is built from 15 residues. Germline lookup yields CDR1 MGHDK and CDR2 SYGVNS. Trimming took 6 bases from V and 0 from J, leaving 15 bases between them. The CDR3 loop reads CASSFSQGSSYEQYF. The CDR3 region has the DNA TGTGCCAGCAGCTTCTCGCAGGGCTCCTCCTACGAGCAGTACTTC.

This sequence joins TRBV28 and TRBJ1-5; D ambiguous. Looked up from germline, CDR1 is MDHEN and CDR2 is SYDVKM. The CDR3 covers 15 residues. Trimming removed 3 bases from V and 2 bases from J, with 11 bases in between. The DNA of the CDR3 is TGTGCCAGCAGTTTCTTGAGGATTGGCAATCAGCCCCAGCATTTT. This sequence encodes CASSFLRIGNQPQHF.

The chain links TRBV6-1 to TRBJ1-2, with D hard to call. V was clipped by 2 bases and J by 8 bases, with 15 bases between them. The length of the CDR3 is 14 residues. Per germline, CDR1 MNHNS and CDR2 SASEGT. CDR3 bases: TGTGCCAGCAGTGAAAGAGGTCTGCCATTAGGCTACACCTTC. Its protein is CASSERGLPLGYTF.

This chain joins TRBV3-1 (or the pseudogene TRBV3-2) and TRBJ2-3, with D maybe TRBD1 (6 bases). This CDR3 region has 14 residues. V was clipped by 3 bases and J by 4 bases, with 11 bases between them. CDR1 LGHDT and CDR2 YNNKEL come from the germline V gene (reference sequence). CDR3 amino acids: CASSQGRGSDTQYF. The CDR3, as DNA: TGTGCCAGCAGCCAGGGCAGGGGCTCAGATACGCAGTATTTT.

Ten or more counts support this clone. The genes are TRBV27 and TRBJ1-1; a weak D match, TRBD1 (5 bases). Looked up from germline, CDR1 is MNHEY and CDR2 is SMNVEV (reference sequence). The ends were cut back, 5 bases at V and 3 bases at J, with 16 bases in the middle. CDR3 size: 15 residues. The CDR3 nucleotides read TGTGCCAGCAGTCCTAGGGGTCCCTCCGACACTGAAGCTTTCTTT. It yields the protein CASSPRGPSDTEAFF.

V usage is TRBV9 and J usage is TRBJ2-1, with 9 bases lining up with TRBD1. The CDR3 is made up of 15 amino acids. CDR1 SGDLS and CDR2 YYNGEE come from the germline V gene. The junction had 10 bases not matched to a gene; V was cut back by 5 bases and J by 7 bases. CDR3 protein: CASRAQGAQSNEQFF. CDR3 DNA sequence: TGTGCCAGCAGAGCACAGGGGGCCCAGTCAAATGAGCAGTTCTTC.